This T cell receptor beta chain was profiled in a study of CD8+ T cells in alopecia areata. The overall study: For the treated group, dosing was oral tofacitinib at 5 to 10 mg twice daily.

Losses at the gene ends were 4 bases for V and 7 bases for J; bases not matched to a gene: 8. The length of the CDR3 is 14 residues. Germline V gives CDR1 SGHRS, CDR2 YFSETQ. Specified treatment: oral pan-JAK inhibitor, 5-10 mg twice daily. Investigators isolated RNA and reverse transcribed it into cDNA to act as the sequencing template. Libraries were prepared by immunoSEQ multiplex PCR; TCRdb keeps only in-frame clonotypes and omits some of them. Counted here are 80,000 to 100,000 clones, around 40% occurring once; the ten biggest clones make up around 19%. This clonotype originated in a human donor with alopecia areata. The chain carries TRBV5-1 and TRBJ2-4; 7 bases fit TRBD2. Source: CD8+ T cells sorted from blood, taken at week 24, from a patient treated with tofacitinib. The CDR3 coding sequence is TGCGCCAGCAGCCCGGGGAGGGGCAACAACATTCAGTACTTC. It yields the protein CASSPGRGNNIQYF. The full variable domain, completed using reference TRBV5-1 and TRBJ2-4, is KAGVTQTPRYLIKTRGQQVTLSCSPISGHRSVSWYQQTPGQGLQFLFEYFSETQRNKGNFPGRFSGRQFSNSRSEMNVSTLELGDSALYLCASSPGRGNNIQYFGAGTRLSVL.